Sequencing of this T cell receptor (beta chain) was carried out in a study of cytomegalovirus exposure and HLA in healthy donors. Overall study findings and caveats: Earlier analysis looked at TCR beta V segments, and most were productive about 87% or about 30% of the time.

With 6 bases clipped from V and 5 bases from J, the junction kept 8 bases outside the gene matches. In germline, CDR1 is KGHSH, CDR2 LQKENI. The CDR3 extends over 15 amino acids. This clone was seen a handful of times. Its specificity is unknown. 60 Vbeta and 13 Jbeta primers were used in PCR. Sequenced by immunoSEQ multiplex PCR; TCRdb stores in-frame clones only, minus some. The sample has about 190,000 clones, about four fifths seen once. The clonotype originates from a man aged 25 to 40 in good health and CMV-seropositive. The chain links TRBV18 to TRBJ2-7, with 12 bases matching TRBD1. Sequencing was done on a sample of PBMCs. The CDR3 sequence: CASSPGTGGFNEQYF. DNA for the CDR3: TGTGCCAGCTCGCCCGGGACAGGGGGCTTCAACGAGCAGTACTTC.